One T cell receptor beta chain is described in this entry. The data belong to a study of technical replicates of blood from a few donors. Measured with immunoSEQ multiplex PCR; TCRdb has only the in-frame clones, and not every one. The repertoire holds about 76,000 clones, over 75% seen once, with approximately 0.25% in the top ten. The CDR3 extends over 12 amino acids. CDR1 KGHSH and CDR2 LQKENI come from the germline V gene. Trimming pared 6 bases from V and 2 bases from J, leaving 7 bases between. The sequencing input was T cells isolated from PBMCs. The chain is built from TRBV18 and TRBJ1-1; D gene uncertain. The clonotype was recovered from a human donor in good health. The CDR3 DNA reads as TGTGCCAGCTCCCCGAGTAACACTGAAGCTTTCTTT. Amino acid sequence: CASSPSNTEAFF.